In its sample, the clone carrying this T cell receptor beta chain was seen a few times. Antigen unknown. This specimen belongs to a study of cytomegalovirus exposure and HLA in healthy donors. The study, taken as a whole, reports: Among TCR beta chains, those listed as cytomegalovirus-associated numbered roughly 150.

The study ran its PCR with 60 Vbeta and 13 Jbeta primers. Some clones are missing from TCRdb's copy, which holds only in-frame ones; the method was immunoSEQ multiplex PCR. Of about 130,000 clones listed, roughly 10% were seen once; the top ten hold approximately 4.4%. Sequenced material: PBMCs. This receptor was obtained from a young woman in good health and CMV-seropositive.

The CDR3 sequence is CASSFYKGADTEAFF. CDR3 bases: TGTGCCAGCAGCTTTTACAAAGGTGCGGACACTGAAGCTTTCTTT. The rearrangement links TRBV11-3 to TRBJ1-1; D not certain. The V gene lost 3 bases and the J gene lost 3 bases, with 14 bases spanning the gap. CDR1 and CDR2 from the germline V gene are SGHNT and YENEEA. The CDR3 runs 15 residues.